These 12 T cell receptor beta chains were sequenced from one sample in a study of chemoradiotherapy in HPV16-positive cancers. The protocol was immunoSEQ multiplex PCR, while the TCRdb copy is restricted to in-frame clones and leaves out a portion. The profile shows roughly 25,000 clones, more than 85% of them singletons. Sample: blood, taken from a patient who underwent chemoradiotherapy. The source is a human donor with HPV-associated anogenital cancer.

The gene calls are TRBV5-5 and TRBJ1-6; no reliable D call. The CDR3 loop spans 11 amino acids. Trimming took 2 bases from V and 9 from J, leaving 3 bases between them. Germline V CDR1 and CDR2: SGHKS, YYEKEE (reference sequence). The CDR3 nucleotides are TGTGCCAGCAGCTTTTCTTCACCCCTCCACTTT. Residues: CASSFSSPLHF.

The chain recombines TRBV2 with TRBJ1-6; D remains ambiguous. Trimming took 3 bases from V and 10 from J, leaving 10 bases between them. The germline CDR1 and CDR2 sequences are SNHLY and FYNNEI. The length of the CDR3 is 13 residues. This chain's CDR3 is CASSDRERSPLHF. CDR3 bases: TGTGCCAGCAGTGATCGGGAGAGGTCACCCCTCCACTTT.

The chain uses TRBV6-1 and TRBJ1-1; 10 bases line up with TRBD1. Germline values: CDR1 MNHNS, CDR2 SASEGT. V gave up 8 bases and J gave up 3 bases; unmatched junction bases: 3. The CDR3 is 13 amino acids. The CDR3 bases are TGTGCCAGCCGGGACAGGGGTTACACTGAAGCTTTCTTT. It is translated as CASRDRGYTEAFF.

The rearrangement joins TRBV7-6 to TRBJ1-5, with a weak D call TRBD1 (5 bases). The length of the CDR3 is 15 residues. Trimming pared 2 bases from V and 6 bases from J, leaving 14 bases between. The germline CDR1 and CDR2 sequences are SGHVS and FNYEAQ. CDR3 DNA: TGTGCCAGCAGCTTAAATCAGGGTGGAGGTCAGCCCCAGCATTTT. The encoded protein is CASSLNQGGGQPQHF.

CDR3 DNA: TGCAGCGCCGGGTACCCTATGAACACTGAAGCTTTCTTT. Translation: CSAGYPMNTEAFF. The V gene is TRBV29-1, the J gene TRBJ1-1; D unresolved. Germline values: CDR1 SQVTM, CDR2 ANQGSEA. The CDR3 loop spans 13 amino acids. V was pared by 7 bases and J by 0 bases, with 12 bases between.

The J gene is TRBJ2-5, the V gene TRBV7-6; perhaps TRBD1 as D (5 bases). This CDR3 is 15 amino acids long. Trimming cost V 6 bases and J 1 base, with 15 bases left between them. Germline CDR1 reads SGHVS; CDR2 reads FNYEAQ. The CDR3 loop reads CASSRLQESQETQYF. Written as DNA, the CDR3 is TGTGCCAGCAGTCGCCTACAGGAATCCCAAGAGACCCAGTACTTC. Complete variable domain (other parts from reference TRBV7-6 and TRBJ2-5): GAGVSQSPRYKVTKRGQDVALRCDPISGHVSLYWYRQALGQGPEFLTYFNYEAQQDKSGLPNDRFSAERPEGSISTLTIQRTEQRDSAMYRCASSRLQESQETQYFGPGTRLLVL.

The gene calls are TRBV6-5 and TRBJ1-4, with a possible D match to TRBD1 (5 bases). This CDR3 region has 12 residues. Germline V gene lookup returns CDR1 MNHEY and CDR2 SVGAGI. V lost 7 bases and J 8 bases, leaving 11 bases between the germline ends. The CDR3 nucleotides are TGTGCCAGCACCACAGGTGGAGAAAAACTGTTTTTT. Its translation: CASTTGGEKLFF.

The chain is built from TRBV7-3 and TRBJ1-4, with TRBD1 matching over 11 bases. V lost 5 bases to trimming and J lost 6 bases; unmatched junction nucleotides: 2. Germline CDR1 and CDR2: SGHTA and FQGTGA. The CDR3 length is 14 residues. This CDR3 reads CASSPGQGDEKLFF. The CDR3 nucleotides read TGTGCCAGCAGCCCGGGACAGGGGGATGAAAAACTGTTTTTT.

The rearrangement joins TRBV7-8 to TRBJ1-2; D might be TRBD1 (6 bases). Trimming took off 5 bases at V and 1 base at J, with 11 bases between the two ends. Germline values: CDR1 SGHVS, CDR2 FQNEAQ. CDR3 size: 14 residues. CDR3 sequence reads: CASSGRQDNYGYTF. The CDR3 DNA is TGTGCCAGCAGCGGCAGACAGGATAACTATGGCTACACCTTC. The full variable domain, with the rest looked up from reference TRBV7-8 and TRBJ1-2, is GAGVSQSPRYKVAKRGQDVALRCDPISGHVSLFWYQQALGQGPEFLTYFQNEAQLDKSGLPSDRFFAERPEGSVSTLKIQRTQQEDSAVYLCASSGRQDNYGYTFGSGTRLTVV.

The chain links TRBV27 to TRBJ1-5, with D perhaps matching TRBD1 (5 bases). The CDR3 length is 16 residues. Germline CDR1 MNHEY, CDR2 SMNVEV (reference sequence). V gave up 8 bases and J gave up 3 bases, with 20 bases separating them. DNA of the CDR3: TGTGCCAGCTCACCGGATCGGGGGATAAACAATCAGCCCCAGCATTTT. Its protein is CASSPDRGINNQPQHF.

This chain links TRBV9 with TRBJ2-1; 8 bases align to TRBD1. The CDR3 is 13 residues long. V shed 3 bases, J shed 7 bases, and the junction held 3 bases outside the gene matches. Germline loops: CDR1 SGDLS, CDR2 YYNGEE. In nucleotides, the CDR3 is TGTGCCAGCAGCGACAGGGGGAGAAATGAGCAGTTCTTC. Translation gives CASSDRGRNEQFF.

In its sample, this clone was seen once. The gene calls are TRBV15 and TRBJ2-1; D might be TRBD1 (6 bases). V was clipped by 0 bases and J by 0 bases, with 15 bases between them. This CDR3 region has 18 residues. The germline gives CDR1 LNHNV, CDR2 YYDKDF (reference sequence). The CDR3 region has the DNA TGTGCCACCAGCAGAGATTACCTCGGGACAAGCTCCTACAATGAGCAGTTCTTC. This codes for CATSRDYLGTSSYNEQFF.